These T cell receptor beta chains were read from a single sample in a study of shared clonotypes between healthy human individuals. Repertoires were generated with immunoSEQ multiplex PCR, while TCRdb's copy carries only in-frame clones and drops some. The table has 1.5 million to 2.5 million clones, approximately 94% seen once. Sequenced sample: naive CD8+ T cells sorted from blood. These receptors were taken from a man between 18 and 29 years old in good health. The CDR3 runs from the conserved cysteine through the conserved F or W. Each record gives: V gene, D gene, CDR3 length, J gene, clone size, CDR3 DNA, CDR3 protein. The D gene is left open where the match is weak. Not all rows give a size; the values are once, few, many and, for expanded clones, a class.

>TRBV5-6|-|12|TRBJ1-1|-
TGTGCCAGCAGCTCCCAAGGGGGTGAAGCTTTCTTT
CASSSQGGEAFF
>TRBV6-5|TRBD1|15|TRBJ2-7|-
TGTGCCAGCAGTTTCGGGACAGGGGATACCTACGAGCAGTACTTC
CASSFGTGDTYEQYF
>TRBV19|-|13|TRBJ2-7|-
TGTGCCAGTAGTATAGGACTAGCCTACGAGCAGTACTTC
CASSIGLAYEQYF
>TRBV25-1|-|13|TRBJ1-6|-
TGTGCCAGCAGTGAACAGGTATACTCACCCCTCCACTTT
CASSEQVYSPLHF
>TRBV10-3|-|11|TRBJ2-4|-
TGTGCCACGAGTAATATGGACATTCAGTACTTC
CATSNMDIQYF
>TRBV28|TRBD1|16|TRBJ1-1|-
TGTGCCAGCAGTCCGACAGGGGGCGGTGGTGGCACTGAAGCTTTCTTT
CASSPTGGGGGTEAFF
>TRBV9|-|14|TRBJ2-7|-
TGTGCCAGCAGCGTAGATTGGCAGACCTACGAGCAGTACTTC
CASSVDWQTYEQYF
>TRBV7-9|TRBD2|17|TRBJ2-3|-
TGTGCCAGCAGCGGCTACTGGACTAGCGGGAAATCAGATACGCAGTATTTT
CASSGYWTSGKSDTQYF
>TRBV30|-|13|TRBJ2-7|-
TGTGCCTGGAGTATAGCGGCCTCCTACGAGCAGTACTTC
CAWSIAASYEQYF
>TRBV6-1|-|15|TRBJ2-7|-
TGTGCCAGCAGTGAAGCCGGGGGACCCAGGTACGAGCAGTACTTC
CASSEAGGPRYEQYF
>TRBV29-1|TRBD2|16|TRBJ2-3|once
TGCAGCGTTGAGACCCCTAGCGGGGGCCCCACAGATACGCAGTATTTT
CSVETPSGGPTDTQYF
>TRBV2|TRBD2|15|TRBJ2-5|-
TGTGCCAGCAGTGAATATGGGACTACCCCATGGGCAGCGCACTTC
CASSEYGTTPWAAHF
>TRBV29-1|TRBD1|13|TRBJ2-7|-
TGCAGCGCCTCCCCGACAGGGGCCTACGAGCAGTACTTC
CSASPTGAYEQYF
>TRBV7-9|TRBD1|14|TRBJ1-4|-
TGTGCCAGCAGCAAGGACAGGGAAAATGAAAAACTGTTTTTT
CASSKDRENEKLFF
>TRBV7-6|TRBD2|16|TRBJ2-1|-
TGTGCCAGCAGCTTAGAGGGCGGGAGCTCCTACAATGAGCAGTTCTTC
CASSLEGGSSYNEQFF
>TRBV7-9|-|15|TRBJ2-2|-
TGTGCCAGCAGCTTAGGAGAGGTGAACACCGGGGAGCTGTTTTTT
CASSLGEVNTGELFF
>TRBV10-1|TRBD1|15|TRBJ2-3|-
TGCGCCAGCAGTGGGGACAGAACTAGCACAGATACGCAGTATTTT
CASSGDRTSTDTQYF
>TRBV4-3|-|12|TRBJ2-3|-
TGCGCCAGCAGCCATAGGGGGGATACGCAGTATTTT
CASSHRGDTQYF
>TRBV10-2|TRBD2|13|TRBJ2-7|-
TGCGCCAGCAGTACCGGGACTAGCAACGAGCAGTACTTC
CASSTGTSNEQYF
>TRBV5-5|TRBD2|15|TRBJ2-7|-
TGTGCCAGCAGCTCCGGACTAGCGGGAGTTGGGGAGCAGTACTTC
CASSSGLAGVGEQYF
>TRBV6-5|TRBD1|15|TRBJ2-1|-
TGTGCCAGCAGTTCCCTGACAGGGAAGGTTAATGAGCAGTTCTTC
CASSSLTGKVNEQFF
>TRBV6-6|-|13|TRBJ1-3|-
TGTGCCGGCGTCTTAGATCCCGGAAACACCATATATTTT
CAGVLDPGNTIYF
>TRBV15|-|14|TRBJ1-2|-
TGTGCCACCAGCAGAGTAGGCAGCCACTATGGCTACACCTTC
CATSRVGSHYGYTF
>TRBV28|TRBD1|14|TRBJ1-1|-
TGTGCCAGCAGCCACAGGGGTTTCGACACTGAAGCTTTCTTT
CASSHRGFDTEAFF
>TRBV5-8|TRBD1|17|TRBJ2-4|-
TGTGCCAGCAGCTTGGGTATGACAGGGTGGCCCAAAAACATTCAGTACTTC
CASSLGMTGWPKNIQYF
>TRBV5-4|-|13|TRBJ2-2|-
TGTGCCAGCAGCCCCACTGGCACCGGGGAGCTGTTTTTT
CASSPTGTGELFF
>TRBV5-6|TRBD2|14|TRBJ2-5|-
TGTGCCAGCAGCTTACGGGGGGGCCAGGAGACCCAGTACTTC
CASSLRGGQETQYF
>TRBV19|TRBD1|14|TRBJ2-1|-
TGTGCCAGTAGTATATACAGGGGCGACAATGAGCAGTTCTTC
CASSIYRGDNEQFF
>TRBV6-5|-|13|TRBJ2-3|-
TGTGCCAGCAGTTACTTGGGAACAGATACGCAGTATTTT
CASSYLGTDTQYF
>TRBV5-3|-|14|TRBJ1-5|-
TGTGCCAGACCGAAATCTAGCAACAATCAGCCCCAGCATTTT
CARPKSSNNQPQHF
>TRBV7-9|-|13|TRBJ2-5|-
TGTGCCAGCAGCCCAGCTTACCAAGAGACCCAGTACTTC
CASSPAYQETQYF
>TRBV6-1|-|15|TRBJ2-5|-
TGTGCCAGCAGTAGACAGGACAGCCTCCAAGAGACCCAGTACTTC
CASSRQDSLQETQYF
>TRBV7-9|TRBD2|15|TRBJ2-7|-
TGTGCCAGCAGCTTAGCGAGCGGGGGGGCCTACGAGCAGTACTTC
CASSLASGGAYEQYF
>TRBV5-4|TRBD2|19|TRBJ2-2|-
TGTGCCAGCAGCTTGCCGGGACTAGCGGGGGGCCAATTCCCCGGGGAGCTGTTTTTT
CASSLPGLAGGQFPGELFF
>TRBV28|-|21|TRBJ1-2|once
-
CASSPNHRDRELWLHLLRHTF